One sample yielded the 27 T cell receptor beta chains listed below, sequenced in a study of CXCR3-negative and CXCR3-positive naive CD8 T cells. The study made its TRB cDNA libraries by 5' RACE, adding UMI labels. TCRdb re-called the 5' RACE reads; every CDR3 protein appears as one record, without DNA. The sample includes about 94,000 distinct CDR3 sequences. Findings and caveats of the study: Hydrophobicity of TRB CDR3s was greater in CXCR3-positive naive cells than in CXCR3-negative naive cells.

These receptors are not linked to any known antigen. Source material: naive CXCR3+ CD8+ T cells from blood. Documented subset: CD45RO-CCR7+CD27+CD95- naive CD8+ T cells expressing CXCR3 (TNR3+). Receptors were obtained from a human donor in good health. Some clones in this sample may be carry-over from other donors' samples.

This sequence joins TRBV12-3 or TRBV12-4 and TRBJ1-5. The CDR3 totals 13 residues. The CDR3 spells CASSLSRNQPQHF.

V is TRBV6-5 and J is TRBJ1-1. The germline V gene encodes CDR1 MNHEY and CDR2 SVGAGI. This CDR3 comprises 19 residues. CDR3 loop: CASSYSWEELVYMNTEAFF.

V usage is TRBV29-1 and J usage is TRBJ2-7; TCRdb outputs TRBD1, but without DNA this stays unchecked. The germline CDR1 and CDR2 sequences are SQVTM and ANQGSEA. The CDR3 loop spans 14 amino acids. This CDR3 is CSVTIPGQNYEQYF.

The V and J genes are TRBV29-1 and TRBJ1-1; without DNA, the TCRdb call of TRBD1 cannot be checked. This CDR3 spans 14 amino acids. The germline V gene has CDR1 SQVTM and CDR2 ANQGSEA. The chain's CDR3 is CSVLLGAMNTEAFF.

The rearrangement uses TRBV9 and TRBJ2-5; TCRdb selects TRBD2, and the lack of DNA leaves this call unchecked. CDR1 and CDR2 from the germline V gene are SGDLS and YYNGEE. This CDR3 contains 16 residues. CDR3 residues: CASSDRRQLGGETQYF.

The V gene is TRBV14, the J gene TRBJ2-7; absent DNA, TCRdb's TRBD2 call cannot be checked. CDR3 length: 16 amino acids. Looked up from germline, CDR1 is SGHDN and CDR2 is FVKESK. CDR3 sequence: CASSPADYQSSYEQYF.

The chain links TRBV28 to TRBJ2-5; with no DNA, the TCRdb D assignment of TRBD1 cannot be verified. The CDR3 is 13 residues long. Germline CDR1 MDHEN, CDR2 SYDVKM. The CDR3 loop is CASSPRAAETQYF.

The chain links TRBV5-1 to TRBJ2-7; absent DNA, TCRdb's TRBD2 call cannot be checked. The germline CDR1 and CDR2 sequences are SGHRS and YFSETQ. The CDR3 contains 15 residues. CDR3 loop: CASSDGLAGPYEQYF.

The CDR3 sequence: CASSFSRTGGFYGYTF. The rearrangement uses TRBV28 and TRBJ1-2; TCRdb designates TRBD1, a call that cannot be tested without DNA. The CDR3 length is 16 residues. Germline CDR1 MDHEN, CDR2 SYDVKM.

V usage is TRBV27 and J usage is TRBJ2-1; lacking DNA, the TRBD1 call made by TCRdb goes unchecked. There are 18 residues in the CDR3. CDR1 is MNHEY and CDR2 is SMNVEV in the germline V gene (reference sequence). CDR3 sequence reads: CASSLSILGGKPYNEQFF.

The V gene is TRBV29-1, the J gene TRBJ2-7; checking the TCRdb D call of TRBD2 is not possible without DNA. The CDR3 extends over 19 amino acids. Germline-derived CDR1 and CDR2 are SQVTM and ANQGSEA. The CDR3 is CSVEEPRWGGTYLAYEQYF.

V and J are TRBV9 and TRBJ2-7; with no DNA, the TCRdb D assignment of TRBD2 cannot be verified. This CDR3 is built from 15 residues. Germline V CDR1 and CDR2: SGDLS, YYNGEE. CDR3 residues: CASSPREFASYEQYF.

The chain recombines TRBV5-6 with TRBJ2-5; the TCRdb call, TRBD2, lacks DNA for checking. Per germline, CDR1 SGHDT and CDR2 YYEEEE. This CDR3 comprises 15 residues. CDR3 amino acids: CASSLTPSAGETQYF.

This CDR3 is CASGSGAYTDTQYF. This chain connects TRBV28 to TRBJ2-3; TCRdb lists TRBD1, though no DNA is available to test this call. Germline CDR1 reads MDHEN; CDR2 reads SYDVKM. The CDR3 runs to 14 residues. Full variable domain (outside the CDR3, taken from reference TRBV28 and TRBJ2-3): DVKVTQSSRYLVKRTGEKVFLECVQDMDHENMFWYRQDPGLGLRLIYFSYDVKMKEKGDIPEGYSVSREKKERFSLILESASTNQTSMYLCASGSGAYTDTQYFGPGTRLTVL.

This chain connects TRBV4-1 to TRBJ1-3. This CDR3 has 15 residues. From germline, CDR1 is MGHRA and CDR2 YSYEKL. Here the CDR3 reads CASSQDYGPGNTIYF.

The CDR3 is CASSPGTQPYEQYF. The chain has TRBV9 and TRBJ2-7; the D gene TCRdb calls, TRBD1, cannot be checked with no DNA. There are 14 residues in the CDR3. Germline V gene lookup returns CDR1 SGDLS and CDR2 YYNGEE.

The chain links TRBV28 to TRBJ2-1; TCRdb indicates TRBD1, and absent DNA this call remains unverified. The CDR3 spans 20 residues. Germline lookup yields CDR1 MDHEN and CDR2 SYDVKM. The CDR3 region is CASSFPLTAPERESYNEQFF. The whole variable domain, remainder taken from reference TRBV28 and TRBJ2-1, is DVKVTQSSRYLVKRTGEKVFLECVQDMDHENMFWYRQDPGLGLRLIYFSYDVKMKEKGDIPEGYSVSREKKERFSLILESASTNQTSMYLCASSFPLTAPERESYNEQFFGPGTRLTVL.

This rearrangement joins TRBV4-1 to TRBJ2-1; no DNA is available, so the TRBD1 call from TCRdb remains unchecked. In germline, CDR1 is MGHRA, CDR2 YSYEKL. CDR3 length: 13 amino acids. This chain's CDR3 is CASSTRSGNEQFF.

The chain employs TRBV28 and TRBJ2-1; TCRdb outputs TRBD1, but without DNA this stays unchecked. CDR1 MDHEN and CDR2 SYDVKM come from the germline V gene. The CDR3 totals 16 residues. CDR3: CASSPRDTGFLDEQFF.

This chain links TRBV6-2 or TRBV6-3 with TRBJ2-1; lacking DNA, the TRBD2 call made by TCRdb goes unchecked. This CDR3 has 14 amino acids. Germline CDR1 is MNHEY and CDR2 is SVGEGT. The CDR3 sequence: CASPTSGRRNEQFF.

The chain couples TRBV29-1 to TRBJ2-7; TCRdb indicates TRBD1, and absent DNA this call remains unverified. This CDR3 has 13 amino acids. Germline V gene sequence: CDR1 SQVTM, CDR2 ANQGSEA. The CDR3 sequence: CSTKTTGSYEQYF.

The chain combines TRBV28 with TRBJ1-2; TCRdb designates TRBD1, a call that cannot be tested without DNA. The CDR3 loop spans 14 amino acids. Germline loops: CDR1 MDHEN, CDR2 SYDVKM. The CDR3 sequence is CASSLLGQGYGYTF.

The chain links TRBV4-2 to TRBJ2-1; TCRdb's assignment of TRBD2 cannot be checked, as there is no DNA. This CDR3 is 15 amino acids long. CDR1 is LGHNA, CDR2 YNFKEQ, per germline. The CDR3 loop reads CASGTSAGGYNEQFF.

The chain recombines TRBV28 with TRBJ2-5; TCRdb gives TRBD2 as the D gene, but with no DNA this cannot be confirmed. The CDR3 is 16 residues long. The germline V gene encodes CDR1 MDHEN and CDR2 SYDVKM. CDR3 loop: CASSSRGSGTQETQYF.

The CDR3 is CASSQERLLAGGSGTQYF. The chain couples TRBV4-2 to TRBJ2-3; with no DNA, the TCRdb D assignment of TRBD2 cannot be verified. The germline V gene encodes CDR1 LGHNA and CDR2 YNFKEQ. CDR3 size: 18 residues.

The V and J genes are TRBV9 and TRBJ2-2; TCRdb names TRBD1, which stays unverified in the absence of DNA. Germline CDR1 and CDR2: SGDLS and YYNGEE. The CDR3 is made up of 15 amino acids. CDR3 loop: CASSGQQGSTGELFF.

The chain joins TRBV7-2 to TRBJ2-1; with no DNA, the TCRdb D assignment of TRBD1 cannot be verified. The CDR3 sequence is 14 residues long. Germline V gives CDR1 SGHTA, CDR2 FQGNSA. The CDR3: CASSFMGAYNEQFF.